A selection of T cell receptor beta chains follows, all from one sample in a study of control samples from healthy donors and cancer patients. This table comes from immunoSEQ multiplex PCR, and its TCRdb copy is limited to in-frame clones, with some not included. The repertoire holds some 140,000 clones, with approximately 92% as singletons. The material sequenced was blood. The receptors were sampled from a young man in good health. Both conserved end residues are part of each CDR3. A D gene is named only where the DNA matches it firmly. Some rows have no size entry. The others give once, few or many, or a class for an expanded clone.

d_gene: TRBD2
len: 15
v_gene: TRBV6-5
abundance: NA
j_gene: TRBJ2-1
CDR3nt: TGTGCCAGCAGCCCACGACTAGCGGACTACAATGAGCAGTTCTTC
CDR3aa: CASSPRLADYNEQFF

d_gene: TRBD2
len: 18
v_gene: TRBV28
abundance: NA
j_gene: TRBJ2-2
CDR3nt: TGTGCCAGCAGTTTATGGGCCGGTCTAGCGGGAGCCACCGGGGAGCTGTTTTTT
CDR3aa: CASSLWAGLAGATGELFF

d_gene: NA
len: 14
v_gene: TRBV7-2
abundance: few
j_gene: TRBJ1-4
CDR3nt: TGTGCCAGCAGCCTCCAGGGTCAGAATGAAAAACTGTTTTTT
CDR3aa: CASSLQGQNEKLFF

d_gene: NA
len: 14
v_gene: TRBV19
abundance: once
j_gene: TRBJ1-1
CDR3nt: TGTGCCAGTAGTAACCACCGTACCGACACTGAAGCTTTCTTT
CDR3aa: CASSNHRTDTEAFF

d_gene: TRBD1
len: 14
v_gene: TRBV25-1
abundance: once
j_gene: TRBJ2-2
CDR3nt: TGTGCCAGCATGGACAGGACTAACACCGGGGAGCTGTTTTTT
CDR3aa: CASMDRTNTGELFF

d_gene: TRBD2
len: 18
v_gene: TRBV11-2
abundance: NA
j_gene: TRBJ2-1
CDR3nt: TGTGCCAGCAGCTTAGATGGGACTAGCGGGATGCCCTACAATGAGCAGTTCTTC
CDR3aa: CASSLDGTSGMPYNEQFF

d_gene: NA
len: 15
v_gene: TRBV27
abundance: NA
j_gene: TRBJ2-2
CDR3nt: TGTGCCAGCAGTTTATTCGGCCTATCGGGGCGGGAGCTGTTTTTT
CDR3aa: CASSLFGLSGRELFF

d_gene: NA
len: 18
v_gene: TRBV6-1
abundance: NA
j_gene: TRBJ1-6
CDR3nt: TGTGCCAGCAGTGAAGTGGTGAGGGGGAGCTCCTATAATTCACCCCTCCACTTT
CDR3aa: CASSEVVRGSSYNSPLHF

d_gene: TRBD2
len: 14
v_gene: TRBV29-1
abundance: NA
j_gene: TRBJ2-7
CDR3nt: TGCAGCGGTCAAACTAGCGCCCCCTCCTACGAGCAGTACTTC
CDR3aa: CSGQTSAPSYEQYF

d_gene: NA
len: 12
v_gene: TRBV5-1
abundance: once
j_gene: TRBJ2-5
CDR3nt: TGCGCCAGCAAGCGTGACCAAGAGACCCAGTACTTC
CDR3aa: CASKRDQETQYF

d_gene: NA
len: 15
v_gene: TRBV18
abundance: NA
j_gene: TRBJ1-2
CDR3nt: TGTGCCAGCTCACCACCTAGGGGTTCAAGCTATGGCTACACCTTC
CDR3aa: CASSPPRGSSYGYTF

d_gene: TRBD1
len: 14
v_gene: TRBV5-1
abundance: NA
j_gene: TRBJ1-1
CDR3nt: TGCGCCAGCAGCCGGGGACAGGCGAACACTGAAGCTTTCTTT
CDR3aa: CASSRGQANTEAFF

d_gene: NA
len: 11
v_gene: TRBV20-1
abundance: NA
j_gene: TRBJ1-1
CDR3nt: TGCAGTACCAGTCTGAACACTGAAGCTTTCTTT
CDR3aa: CSTSLNTEAFF

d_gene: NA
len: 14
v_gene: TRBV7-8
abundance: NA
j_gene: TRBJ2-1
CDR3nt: TGTGCCAGCAGCTTAGCACCGCAAGGAGGGCGGAAGTTCTTC
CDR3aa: CASSLAPQGGRKFF

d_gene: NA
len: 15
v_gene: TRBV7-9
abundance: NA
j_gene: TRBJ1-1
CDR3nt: TGTGCCAGCAGCTTAAAGGGGGGAGCGGACACTGAAGCTTTCTTT
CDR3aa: CASSLKGGADTEAFF

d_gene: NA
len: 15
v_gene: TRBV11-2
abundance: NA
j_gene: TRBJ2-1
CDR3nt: TGTGCCAGCAGCCGCGATTCAGCGAGGGGGAATGAGCAGTTCTTC
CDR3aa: CASSRDSARGNEQFF

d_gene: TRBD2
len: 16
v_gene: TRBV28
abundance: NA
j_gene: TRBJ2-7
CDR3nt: TGTGCCAGCAGTCCCCGGGGAGGGATTCGTCTTGACGAGCAGTACTTC
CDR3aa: CASSPRGGIRLDEQYF

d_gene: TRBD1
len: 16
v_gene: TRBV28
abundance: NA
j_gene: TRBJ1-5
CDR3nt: TGTGCCAGCAGTTCGGACCTCAGGGGGCCTTGGCAGCCCCAGCATTTT
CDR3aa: CASSSDLRGPWQPQHF

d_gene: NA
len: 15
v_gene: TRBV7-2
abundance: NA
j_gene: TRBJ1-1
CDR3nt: TGTGCCAGCAGCTTAGCTGGGGTCAGGACATCTGAAGCTTTCTTT
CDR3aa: CASSLAGVRTSEAFF

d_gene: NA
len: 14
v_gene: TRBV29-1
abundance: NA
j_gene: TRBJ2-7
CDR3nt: TGCAGCGTTGTAGGGCCAGGGGTTTCCTACGAGCAGTACTTC
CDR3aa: CSVVGPGVSYEQYF

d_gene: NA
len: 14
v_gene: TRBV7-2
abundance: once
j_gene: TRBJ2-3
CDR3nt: TGTGCCAGCAGCTTAGTGTCAGTCACAGATACGCAGTATTTT
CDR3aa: CASSLVSVTDTQYF

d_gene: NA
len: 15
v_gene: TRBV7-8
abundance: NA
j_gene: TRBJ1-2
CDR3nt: TGTGCCAGCAGCTTAACTCGGACAGACATCTATGGCTACACCTTC
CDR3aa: CASSLTRTDIYGYTF

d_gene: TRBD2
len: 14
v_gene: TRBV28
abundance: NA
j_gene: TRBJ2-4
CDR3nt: TGTGCCAGCGACAGAGCGGGAGGCGGAAACATTCAGTACTTC
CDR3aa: CASDRAGGGNIQYF

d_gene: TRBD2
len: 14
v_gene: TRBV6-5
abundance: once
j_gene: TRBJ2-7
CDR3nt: TGTGCCAGCAGGGCCGGGACTAGCGCCTACGAGCAGTACTTC
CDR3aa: CASRAGTSAYEQYF

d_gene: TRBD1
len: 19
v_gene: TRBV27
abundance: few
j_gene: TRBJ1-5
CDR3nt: TGTGCCAGCAGTTTATCCTCATTACAGGGGGAGTATGTCAATCAGCCCCAGCATTTT
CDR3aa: CASSLSSLQGEYVNQPQHF

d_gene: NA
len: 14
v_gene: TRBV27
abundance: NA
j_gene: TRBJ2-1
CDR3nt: TGTGCCAGCAGTTTACGGTCGGTATACAATGAGCAGTTCTTC
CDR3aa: CASSLRSVYNEQFF

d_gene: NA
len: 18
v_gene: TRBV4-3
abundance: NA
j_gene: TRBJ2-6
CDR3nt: TGCGCCAGCAGCCCGGGGACTGCAACATCATCTGGGGCCAACGTCCTGACTTTC
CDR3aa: CASSPGTATSSGANVLTF

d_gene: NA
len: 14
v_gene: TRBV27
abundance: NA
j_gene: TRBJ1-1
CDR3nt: TGTGCCAGCAGTTTAGGTTTATGGAGCACTGAAGCTTTCTTT
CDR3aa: CASSLGLWSTEAFF

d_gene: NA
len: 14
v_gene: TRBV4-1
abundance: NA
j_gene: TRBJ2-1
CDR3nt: TGCGCCAGCAGCCAAGAGCATACTGGGTGGGGAGCGTTCTTC
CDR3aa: CASSQEHTGWGAFF

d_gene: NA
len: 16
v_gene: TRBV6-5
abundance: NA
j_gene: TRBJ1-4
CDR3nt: TGTGCCAGCAGTTTGTCTTGGACAGCGCTTAATGAAAAACTGTTTTTT
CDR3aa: CASSLSWTALNEKLFF

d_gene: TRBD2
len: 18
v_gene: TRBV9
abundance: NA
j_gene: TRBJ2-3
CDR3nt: TGTGCCAGCAGCCGAGGGACTAGCGGGAGAGTAAGCACAGATACGCAGTATTTT
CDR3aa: CASSRGTSGRVSTDTQYF

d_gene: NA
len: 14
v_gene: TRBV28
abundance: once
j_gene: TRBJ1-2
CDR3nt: TGTGCCAGCAGTTTAGGGCAGTCTAACTATGGCTACACCTTC
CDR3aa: CASSLGQSNYGYTF

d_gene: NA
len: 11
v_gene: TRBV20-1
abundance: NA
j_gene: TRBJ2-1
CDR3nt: TGCAGTGCTAGTCCGGCCAGTGAGCAGTTCTTC
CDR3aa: CSASPASEQFF

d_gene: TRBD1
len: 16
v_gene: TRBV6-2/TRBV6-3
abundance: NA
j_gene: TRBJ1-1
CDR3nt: TGTGCCAGCAGTTCCCTAGACGACAGGGGGCTCACTGAAGCTTTCTTT
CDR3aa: CASSSLDDRGLTEAFF

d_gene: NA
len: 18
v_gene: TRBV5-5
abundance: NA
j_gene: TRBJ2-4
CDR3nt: TGTGCCAGCAGCCTGGACAGTTTGTTGGAGATAGCCAAAAACATTCAGTACTTC
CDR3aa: CASSLDSLLEIAKNIQYF

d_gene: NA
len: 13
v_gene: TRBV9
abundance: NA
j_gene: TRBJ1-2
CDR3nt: TGTGCCAGCAGCGTTGAAGTCAGCTATGGCTACACCTTC
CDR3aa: CASSVEVSYGYTF

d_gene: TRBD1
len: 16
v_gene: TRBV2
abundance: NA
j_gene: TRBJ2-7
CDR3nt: TGTGCCAGCAGTGACCCCGGGACAGGGGGTTCATACGAGCAGTACTTC
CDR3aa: CASSDPGTGGSYEQYF

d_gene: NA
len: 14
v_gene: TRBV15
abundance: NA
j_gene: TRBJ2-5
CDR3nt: TGTGCCACCAGCAGAGAGCGCAGACAAGAGACCCAGTACTTC
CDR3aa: CATSRERRQETQYF

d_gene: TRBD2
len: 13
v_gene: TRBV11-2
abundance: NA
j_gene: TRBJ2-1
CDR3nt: TGTGCCAGCAGCTCCAGCGGGAGTGGGGAGCAGTTCTTC
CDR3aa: CASSSSGSGEQFF

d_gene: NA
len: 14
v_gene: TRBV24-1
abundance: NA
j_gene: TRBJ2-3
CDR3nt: TGTGCCACCAGTGATTTTAACGGAGTGGATACGCAGTATTTT
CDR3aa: CATSDFNGVDTQYF

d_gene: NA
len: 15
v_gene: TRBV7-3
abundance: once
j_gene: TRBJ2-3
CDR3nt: TGTGCCAGCAGCTTGGAAGGGGGGAGCACAGATACGCAGTATTTT
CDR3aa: CASSLEGGSTDTQYF

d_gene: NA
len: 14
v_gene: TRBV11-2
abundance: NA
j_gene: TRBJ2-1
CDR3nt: TGTGCCAGCAGCACCTTGAACCGTTTCAATGAGCAGTTCTTC
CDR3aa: CASSTLNRFNEQFF

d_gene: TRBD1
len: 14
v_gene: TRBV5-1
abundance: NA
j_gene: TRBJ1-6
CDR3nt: TGCGCCAGCAGCCACGGGACAGATAATTCACCCCTCCACTTT
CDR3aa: CASSHGTDNSPLHF

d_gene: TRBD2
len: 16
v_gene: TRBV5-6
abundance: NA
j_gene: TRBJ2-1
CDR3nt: TGTGCCAGCAGTGAGAGCGGGAGTGGATCCTACAATGAGCAGTTCTTC
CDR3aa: CASSESGSGSYNEQFF